The 10 T cell receptor beta chains below were found in one sample sequenced in a study of shared clonotypes between healthy human individuals. Assay used: immunoSEQ multiplex PCR; TCRdb lists only in-frame clones, some missing. Of 550,000 to 600,000 clones listed, roughly four fifths are singletons. Sequenced material: PBMCs. These receptors were collected from a woman in her forties in good health. Some clones in this sample may be carry-over from other donors' samples.

The V and J genes are TRBV7-9 and TRBJ1-1; 8 bases agree with TRBD1. V lost 6 bases, J lost 10 bases, and 7 bases stayed unmatched. This CDR3 has 12 amino acids. The V gene's germline CDR1 is SEHNR and CDR2 FQNEAQ (reference sequence). DNA of the CDR3: TGTGCCAGCAGGTCCGGACAGGGCACAGCTTTCTTT. Encoded protein: CASRSGQGTAFF.

This chain links TRBV30 with TRBJ2-3, with 8 bases that match TRBD2. The CDR3 extends over 15 amino acids. Germline lookup yields CDR1 GTSNPN and CDR2 SVGIG (reference sequence). With 3 bases clipped from V and 4 bases from J, the junction kept 9 bases outside the gene matches. In nucleotides, the CDR3 is TGTGCCTGGAGACCGGGACTAGGGCTGTCAGATACGCAGTATTTT. This encodes CAWRPGLGLSDTQYF.

Note on this clone: A far larger clone differs by one base, so this is likely a read error. This chain connects TRBV5-6 to TRBJ2-3; perhaps TRBD2 as D (6 bases). V was pared by 3 bases and J by 2 bases, with 13 bases between. The CDR3 runs 15 residues. Germline loops: CDR1 SGHDT, CDR2 YYEEEE. CDR3 loop: CASSSAGRFTDTQYF. The CDR3 DNA sequence: TGTGCCAGCAGCTCGGCAGGGAGGTTCACAGATACGCAGTATTTT.

The rearrangement uses TRBV11-2 and TRBJ2-5; a weak D match, TRBD2 (6 bases). Germline CDR1 is SGHAT and CDR2 is FQNNGV. The CDR3 spans 13 residues. V lost 8 bases and J 5 bases, leaving 15 bases between the germline ends. The CDR3 coding sequence is TGTGCCAGCGGCAAGACTAGTTATGAGACCCAGTACTTC. Translating gives CASGKTSYETQYF.

This clone has just one count. The J gene is TRBJ2-7, the V gene TRBV28; D not certain. In germline, CDR1 is MDHEN, CDR2 SYDVKM. CDR3 length equals 13 residues. Trimming pared 6 bases from V and 0 bases from J, leaving 9 bases between. The chain's CDR3 is CASRARASYEQYF. The CDR3 region has the DNA TGTGCCAGCAGAGCTCGGGCCTCCTACGAGCAGTACTTC.

The chain is built from TRBV27 and TRBJ2-7, with 10 bases fitting TRBD2. From germline, CDR1 is MNHEY and CDR2 SMNVEV (reference sequence). This CDR3 is 18 amino acids long. V lost 5 bases and J lost 0; bases outside the gene matches: 13. The CDR3 coding sequence is TGTGCCAGCAGTCTGAGACGGACTAGCGGAACCAGCTCCTACGAGCAGTACTTC. As protein: CASSLRRTSGTSSYEQYF.

CDR3 sequence (DNA): TGTGCCAGCAGTTATGGACAGGAGAACACAGATACGCAGTATTTT. Residues: CASSYGQENTDTQYF. This chain uses TRBV2 with TRBJ2-3, with 7 bases fitting TRBD1. The V gene end was trimmed by 5 bases and the J gene end by 2 bases; junction bases not matched to a gene: 7. This CDR3 spans 15 amino acids. In germline, CDR1 is SNHLY, CDR2 FYNNEI.

Notes on this clone: This may come from a read error, since a much larger clone is one base off. This chain joins TRBV28 and TRBJ2-7; 13 bases fit TRBD2. The CDR3 length is 16 residues. In germline, CDR1 is MDHEN, CDR2 SYDVKM. The CDR3 loop reads CASSPAGTSGAYERYF. The CDR3 nucleotides read TGTGCCAGCAGTCCCGCCGGGACTAGCGGGGCCTACGAGCGGTACTTC.

The gene calls are TRBV29-1 and TRBJ2-3; 10 positions agree with TRBD2. Germline CDR1 is SQVTM and CDR2 is ANQGSEA. V was pared by 4 bases and J by 3 bases, with 7 bases of the junction left unmatched. CDR3 size: 15 residues. CDR3 in amino acids: CSVGRRLAGTDTQYF. CDR3 bases: TGCAGCGTTGGGAGGAGACTAGCGGGTACAGATACGCAGTATTTT.

This clone has a handful of counts. The chain uses TRBV6-5 and TRBJ1-5; D is uncertain. V shed 2 bases and J shed 4 bases, with 6 bases lying between them. This CDR3 region has 13 residues. Germline CDR1 and CDR2: MNHEY and SVGAGI. Written as DNA, the CDR3 is TGTGCCAGCAGTTACGGTCCTAATCAGCCCCAGCATTTT. This sequence encodes CASSYGPNQPQHF.